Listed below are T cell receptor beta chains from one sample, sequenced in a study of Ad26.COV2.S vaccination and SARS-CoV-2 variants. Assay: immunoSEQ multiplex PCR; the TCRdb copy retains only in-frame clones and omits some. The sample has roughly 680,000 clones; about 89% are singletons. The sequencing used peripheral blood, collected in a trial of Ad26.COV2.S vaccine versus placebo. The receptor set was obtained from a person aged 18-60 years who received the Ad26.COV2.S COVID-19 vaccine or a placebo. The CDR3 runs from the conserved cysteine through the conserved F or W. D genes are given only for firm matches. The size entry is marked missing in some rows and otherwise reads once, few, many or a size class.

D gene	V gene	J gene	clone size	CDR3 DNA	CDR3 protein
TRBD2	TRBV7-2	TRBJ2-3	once	TGTGCCAGCAGCCTAGTCCTAGCGGGGGGGCTGTCAGATACGCAGTATTTT	CASSLVLAGGLSDTQYF
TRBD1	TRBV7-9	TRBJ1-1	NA	TGTGCCAGCAGCTCGACAGGGGGCGCAACCCTGAACACTGAAGCTTTCTTT	CASSSTGGATLNTEAFF
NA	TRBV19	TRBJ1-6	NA	TGTGCCAGTAGAACAACACAGAATTCACCCCTCCACTTT	CASRTTQNSPLHF
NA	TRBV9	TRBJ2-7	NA	TGTGCCAGCAGCGTAGACCAGGGGCCCTACGAGCAGTACTTC	CASSVDQGPYEQYF
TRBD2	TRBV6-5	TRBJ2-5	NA	TGTGCCACCCACTCGGTAGCGGGAGTGGAGACCCAGTACTTC	CATHSVAGVETQYF
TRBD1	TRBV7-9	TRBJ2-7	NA	TGTGCCAGCAGTCCAATCTGGACAGGGTCTCGCGAGCAGTACTTC	CASSPIWTGSREQYF
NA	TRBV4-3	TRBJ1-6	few	TGCGCCAGCAGCCAAGAAAGAGGGGCAGTCCCCTCACCCCTCCACTTT	CASSQERGAVPSPLHF
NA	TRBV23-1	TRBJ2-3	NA	TGCGCCAGCAGTCATTCCGGGGGAGAGGGCACAGATACGCAGTATTTT	CASSHSGGEGTDTQYF
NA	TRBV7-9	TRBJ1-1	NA	TGTGCCAGCAGCTTTCTATCAGGGCCAACGACTGAAGCTTTCTTT	CASSFLSGPTTEAFF
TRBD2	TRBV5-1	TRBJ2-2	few	TGCGCCAGCAGCGATAGCGGGAGAGGGAACACCGGGGAGCTGTTTTTT	CASSDSGRGNTGELFF
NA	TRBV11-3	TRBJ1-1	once	TGTGCCAGCAGCTTAGAGGTGGGGACTGAAGCTTTCTTT	CASSLEVGTEAFF
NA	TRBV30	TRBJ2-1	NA	TGTGCCTGGAGTCGGCAGGGGCACGATGAGCAGTTCTTC	CAWSRQGHDEQFF
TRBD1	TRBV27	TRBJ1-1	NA	TGTGCCAGCAGTTTAGGGACAGGGGTAACTGAAGCTTTCTTT	CASSLGTGVTEAFF
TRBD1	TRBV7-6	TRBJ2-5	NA	TGTGCCAGCAGCCCTCAACAGGGGAAGGAGACCCAGTACTTC	CASSPQQGKETQYF
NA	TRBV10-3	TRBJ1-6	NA	TGTGCCATCAGTGAAACTGACAGGTCCAATAATTCACCCCTCCACTTT	CAISETDRSNNSPLHF
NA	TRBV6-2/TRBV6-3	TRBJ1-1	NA	TGTGCCAGCAGTTGGCGACAGGAGAGGGGAGCTGAAGCTTTCTTT	CASSWRQERGAEAFF
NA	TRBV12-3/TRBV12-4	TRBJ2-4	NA	TGTGCCAGCAGACGGGACCAATCAAACATTCAGTACTTC	CASRRDQSNIQYF
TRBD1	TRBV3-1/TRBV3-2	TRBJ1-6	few	TGTGCCAGCAGCCAAAGATTGAGACAGGGGGCTTCACCCCTCCACTTT	CASSQRLRQGASPLHF
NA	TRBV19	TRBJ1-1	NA	TGTGCCAGTAGCAAGGGCCGGCTTAATGAAGCTTTCTTT	CASSKGRLNEAFF
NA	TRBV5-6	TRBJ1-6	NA	TGTGCCAGCAGCTTGGCCAGTTGGGAATCACCCCTCCACTTT	CASSLASWESPLHF
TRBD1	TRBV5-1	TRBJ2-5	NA	TGCGCCAGCAGCTTAGGGGGCGGTGTGGTGGGAGTGGAGACCCAGTACTTC	CASSLGGGVVGVETQYF
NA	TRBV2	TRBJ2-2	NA	TGTGCCACCCAGCGGCTAGCTGACACCGGGGAGCTGTTTTTT	CATQRLADTGELFF
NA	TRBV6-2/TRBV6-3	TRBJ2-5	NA	TGTGCCAGCAGTTACCCGAGGGAGACCCAGTACTTC	CASSYPRETQYF
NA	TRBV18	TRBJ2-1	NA	TGTGCCAGCTCACCCCAGGAAACCTACAATGAGCAGTTCTTC	CASSPQETYNEQFF
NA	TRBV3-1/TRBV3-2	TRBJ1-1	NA	TGTGCCAGCAGCCAAGAGGGGTGGGGGAACCGAAAGAACACTGAAGCTTTCTTT	CASSQEGWGNRKNTEAFF
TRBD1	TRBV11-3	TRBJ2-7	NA	TGTGCCAGCAGCTTAGGACCGGGACAGCAGTACGAGCAGTACTTC	CASSLGPGQQYEQYF
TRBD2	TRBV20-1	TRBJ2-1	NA	TGCAGTGCTAGTCCAGCGGGAGGGCCGGAGAATGAGCAGTTCTTC	CSASPAGGPENEQFF
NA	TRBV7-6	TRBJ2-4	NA	TGTGCCAGCAGCTTTGGGGTACCCAAAAACATTCAGTACTTC	CASSFGVPKNIQYF
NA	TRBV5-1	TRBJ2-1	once	TGCGCCAGCAGCTCCGACGGACAGCCATACAATGAGCAGTTCTTC	CASSSDGQPYNEQFF
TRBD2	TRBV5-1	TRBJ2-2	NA	TGCGCCAGCAGCCCGGGACTAGCGGGGGTCTCCGGGGAGCTGTTTTTT	CASSPGLAGVSGELFF
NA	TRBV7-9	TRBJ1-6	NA	TGTGCCAGCAGCTTAGGAAAGGCAGGTCCTTCCCTTTATAATTCACCCCTCCACTTT	CASSLGKAGPSLYNSPLHF
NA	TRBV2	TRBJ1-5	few	TGTGCCAGCAGTGCAGGTTATCAGCCCCAGCATTTT	CASSAGYQPQHF
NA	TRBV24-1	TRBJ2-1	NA	TGTGCCACCAGATCACCCCGGGACCCTACGTACAATGAGCAGTTCTTC	CATRSPRDPTYNEQFF
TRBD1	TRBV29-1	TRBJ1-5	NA	TGCAGCGTGAGTAAGGGGGCTGGAAATCAGCCCCAGCATTTT	CSVSKGAGNQPQHF
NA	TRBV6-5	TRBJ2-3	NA	TGTGCCAGCACTGGCCCCAAAGAGCAGTATTTT	CASTGPKEQYF
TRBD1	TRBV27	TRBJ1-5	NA	TGTGCCAGCAGTCAGACAGGGGGGGATCAGCCCCAGCATTTT	CASSQTGGDQPQHF
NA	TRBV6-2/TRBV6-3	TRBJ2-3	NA	TGTGCCAGCAGCCGATTGGATACGCAGTATTTT	CASSRLDTQYF
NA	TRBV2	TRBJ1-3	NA	TGTGCCAGCAGGAAAAGAAGCTCGGGGGGCACCATATATTTT	CASRKRSSGGTIYF
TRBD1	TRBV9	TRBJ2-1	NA	TGTGCCAGCAGCGGAGGACAGGGAAAATACAATGAGCAGTTCTTC	CASSGGQGKYNEQFF
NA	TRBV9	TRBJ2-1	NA	TGTGCCAGCAGCGTAGCGGGGGGACATGTCTACAATGAGCAGTTCTTC	CASSVAGGHVYNEQFF
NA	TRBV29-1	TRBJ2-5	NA	TGCAGCGTCTCGGACAGGGAGGGGACCCAGTACTTC	CSVSDREGTQYF
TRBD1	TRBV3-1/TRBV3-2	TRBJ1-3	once	TGTGCCAGCAGCCAGAACACAGGGGGCGTTGGAAACACCATATATTTT	CASSQNTGGVGNTIYF
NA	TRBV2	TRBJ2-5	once	TGTGCCAGCAGTCCCGGGACAAGGGGGGCCCCGTACTTC	CASSPGTRGAPYF
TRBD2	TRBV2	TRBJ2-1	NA	TGTGCCAGCAGAGTGCTCACTAGCGGAAACTACAATGAGCAGTTCTTC	CASRVLTSGNYNEQFF
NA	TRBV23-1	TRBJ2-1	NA	TGCGCCAGCAGTCAATCAGACAACGGGGCCTACAATGAGCAGTTCTTC	CASSQSDNGAYNEQFF
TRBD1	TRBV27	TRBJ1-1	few	TGTGCCAGCAGCCTGTACTTGACAGGGGAGACTGAAGCTTTCTTT	CASSLYLTGETEAFF
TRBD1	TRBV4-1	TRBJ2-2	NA	TGCGCCAGCAGCCAAGAATTCGTACAGGGGGACGGGGAGCTGTTTTTT	CASSQEFVQGDGELFF
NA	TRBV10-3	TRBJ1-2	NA	TGTGCCATCAGTGAGGTACGGAGGGATCACTATGGCTACACCTTC	CAISEVRRDHYGYTF
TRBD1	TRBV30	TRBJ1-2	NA	TGTGCCTGGGAAGGGACAGGGCCCTATGGCTACACCTTC	CAWEGTGPYGYTF
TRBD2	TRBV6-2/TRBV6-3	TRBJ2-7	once	TGTGCCAGCAGTCAGGAATTTCCCCCCCTACTAGCGGGGGTCTACGAGCAGTACTTC	CASSQEFPPLLAGVYEQYF
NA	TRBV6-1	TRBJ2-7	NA	TGTGCCAGCAGTGAAGGGACAGTGGGGTACGAGCAGTACTTC	CASSEGTVGYEQYF
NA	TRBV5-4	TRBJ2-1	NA	TGTGCCAGCAGCAGGGCTTCAGGGATAAGCGGCAATGAGCAGTTCTTC	CASSRASGISGNEQFF
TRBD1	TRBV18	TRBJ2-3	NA	TGTGCCAGCTCCGAACAGGGGGCGCCACTGGATACGCAGTATTTT	CASSEQGAPLDTQYF
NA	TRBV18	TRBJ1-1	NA	TGTGCCAGCTCACCACCGGTCCGGGAGAACACTGAAGCTTTCTTT	CASSPPVRENTEAFF
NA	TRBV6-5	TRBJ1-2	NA	TGTGCCAGCAGTCGGCCTGGGGATCTCTATGGCTACACCTTC	CASSRPGDLYGYTF
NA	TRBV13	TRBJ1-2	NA	TGTGCCAGCAGCTTAGTGTCGCCGGGACACTTACCGGGGGGCTACACCTTC	CASSLVSPGHLPGGYTF
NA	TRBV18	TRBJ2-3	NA	TGTGCCAGCTCACCACGTGACTTAGCTAGCACAGATACGCAGTATTTT	CASSPRDLASTDTQYF
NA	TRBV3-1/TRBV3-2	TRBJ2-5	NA	TGTGCCAGCAGCCAAGAGACCATCAAGACCCAGTACTTC	CASSQETIKTQYF
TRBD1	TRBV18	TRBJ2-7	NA	TGTGCCAGCTCACAGGACAGGGGGGAGCAGTACTTC	CASSQDRGEQYF
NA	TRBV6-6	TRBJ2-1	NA	TGTGCCAGCAGTTACACGGGGTACCCCTACAATGAGCAGTTCTTC	CASSYTGYPYNEQFF